The entry below describes one T cell receptor (beta chain). Germline lookup yields CDR1 SGHVS and CDR2 FNYEAQ. The CDR3 sequence is 12 residues long. V dropped 4 bases and J dropped 4; count of bases not matched to a gene: 0. As processed by the authors: Amplification with reference gene primers provided the estimates of nucleated cell counts. Sequencing was performed with immunoSEQ multiplex PCR; in TCRdb, only in-frame clones are kept and a portion is missing. V and J calls and clone size are given by that table; D and trimming were obtained from the DNA. The sample yields some 340,000 clones, 65% to 85% seen once. The sample is drawn from a study of blood T cell repertoires in COVID-19. Across the whole study: Acute and convalescent COVID-19 specimens originated in the United States, Italy and Spain.

V gene TRBV7-6 combines with J gene TRBJ2-5; 7 bases agree with TRBD1. The sequenced sample was peripheral blood. The clonotype was recovered from a man younger than 40 with active or convalescent COVID-19. The CDR3 protein is CASSYRGETQYF. The CDR3 DNA sequence: TGTGCCAGCAGCTACAGGGGAGAGACCCAGTACTTC.